The entry that follows covers one T cell receptor beta chain sequence. Its specificity is not known. Hyperthyroidism had been newly diagnosed in patients aged 18 to 65, and its duration was under 2 months. This record comes from a study of T cells in Graves' hyperthyroidism and ophthalmopathy. Study outcomes and limitations: Most thyroid clonotypes with frequency above 0.001 were detected in blood.

What was amplified from RNA transcripts were TCR beta CDR3 regions. With the HTBI primer set, the TCR CDR3 went through a first round of RT-PCR. TCRdb passed the multiplex PCR reads through MiXCR, listing each CDR3 protein once. The data contain 650,000 to 700,000 distinct CDR3 sequences, around 16% of them singletons. Sequenced sample: blood. This sequence originates from a man aged 45-60 years with Graves' hyperthyroidism.

The CDR3 sequence is CASSQEELADTQYF. The CDR3 DNA reads TGCGCCAGCAGCCAAGAGGAGCTGGCAGATACGCAGTATTTT. The chain recombines TRBV4-3 with TRBJ2-3; unclear D gene. Trimming left V 0 bases short and J 4 bases short, with 8 bases between. The CDR3 is 14 residues long. Germline V CDR1 and CDR2: LGHNA, YSLEER.